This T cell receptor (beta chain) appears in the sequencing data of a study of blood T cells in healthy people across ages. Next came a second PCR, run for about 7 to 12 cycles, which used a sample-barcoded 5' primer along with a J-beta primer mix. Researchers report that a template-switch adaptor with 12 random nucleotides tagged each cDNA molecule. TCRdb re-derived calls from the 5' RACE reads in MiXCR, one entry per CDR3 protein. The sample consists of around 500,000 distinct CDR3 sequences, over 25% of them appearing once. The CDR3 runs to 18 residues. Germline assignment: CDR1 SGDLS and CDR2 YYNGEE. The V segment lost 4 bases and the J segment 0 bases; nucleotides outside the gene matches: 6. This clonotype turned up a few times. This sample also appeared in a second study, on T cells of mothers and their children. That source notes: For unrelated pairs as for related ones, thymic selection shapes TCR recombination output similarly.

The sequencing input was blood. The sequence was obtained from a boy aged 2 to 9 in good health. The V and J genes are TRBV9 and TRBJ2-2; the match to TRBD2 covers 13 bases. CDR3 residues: CASSRLAGGQANTGELFF. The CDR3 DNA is TGTGCCAGCAGCCGACTAGCGGGAGGCCAGGCGAACACCGGGGAGCTGTTTTTT.